This T cell receptor beta chain was identified in a study of T cells expressing NK-cell markers. TCRdb reprocessed the 5' RACE reads and reports one entry per CDR3 protein, with no DNA. The sample includes 550,000 to 600,000 distinct CDR3 sequences. This clonotype was sampled from a man aged 18 to 35 in good health. The material sequenced was blood T cells: a sorted CD56 or NKG2C T cell subset, CD4+ or CD8+ T cells, or bulk PBMC T cells (not recorded which).

The CDR3 loop is CASSLRLAGVFDEQFF. The chain couples TRBV12-3 or TRBV12-4 to TRBJ2-1; TCRdb lists TRBD2, though no DNA is available to test this call. The CDR3 runs to 16 residues.